These 20 T cell receptor beta chains share one sample of origin, sequenced in a study of neurological immune-mediated disorders. Each CDR3 protein is one row after TCRdb ran MiXCR on the 5' RACE reads. The sample carries about 80,000 distinct CDR3 sequences, 5% to 6.5% recorded once. The time point was: longitudinal time-point 2. The material sequenced was PBMCs. The receptors shown here come from a woman between 55 and 75 years old with multiple sclerosis.

This chain joins TRBV5-6 and TRBJ1-2; tentative D call: TRBD1 (6 bases). CDR3 length: 13 residues. The V gene's germline CDR1 is SGHDT and CDR2 YYEEEE. V was shortened by 9 bases and J by 5 bases, with 17 bases between the two germline ends. CDR3 loop: CATQRGAEYGYTF. The CDR3 nucleotides read TGTGCCACCCAGCGGGGGGCGGAGTATGGCTACACCTTC.

This clonotype was counted many times. This rearrangement joins TRBV7-9 to TRBJ2-7, with 7 bases identical to TRBD2. CDR3 length: 14 residues. V lost 5 bases, J lost 5 bases, and 9 bases stayed unmatched. Per the germline V gene, CDR1 is SEHNR and CDR2 is FQNEAQ (reference sequence). DNA for the CDR3: TGTGCCAGCAGCCTTTCCGGGGGGACCAACGAGCAGTACTTC. Translating it yields CASSLSGGTNEQYF. Filled out from reference TRBV7-9 and TRBJ2-7, the complete variable domain reads DTGVSQNPRHKITKRGQNVTFRCDPISEHNRLYWYRQTLGQGPEFLTYFQNEAQLEKSRLLSDRFSAERPKGSFSTLEIQRTEQGDSAMYLCASSLSGGTNEQYFGPGTRLTVT.

The rearrangement joins TRBV7-2 to TRBJ1-1; D might be TRBD1 (5 bases). CDR1 is SGHTA and CDR2 is FQGNSA in the germline V gene. This CDR3 comprises 13 residues. CDR3 protein: CVNSGGGYTEAFF. Written as DNA, the CDR3 is TGTGTCAACAGCGGCGGGGGTTACACTGAAGCTTTCTTT.

There are many counts of this clonotype. V usage is TRBV11-2 and J usage is TRBJ1-2; D is unclear. The V gene lost 3 bases and the J gene lost 4 bases, with 15 bases spanning the gap. CDR3 length: 15 amino acids. Germline CDR1 reads SGHAT; CDR2 reads FQNNGV. The CDR3 bases are TGTGCCAGCAGCTTGGTGCTTCCGGCCAGCTATGGCTACACCTTC. It is translated as CASSLVLPASYGYTF. Combining the CDR3 with reference TRBV11-2 and TRBJ1-2 gives the whole variable domain EAGVAQSPRYKIIEKRQSVAFWCNPISGHATLYWYQQILGQGPKLLIQFQNNGVVDDSQLPKDRFSAERLKGVDSTLKIQPAKLEDSAVYLCASSLVLPASYGYTFGSGTRLTVV.

This clonotype showed up many times. The CDR3 protein is CASSRHAGDTGYTF. The CDR3 coding sequence is TGTGCCAGCAGTCGCCACGCAGGGGATACTGGCTACACCTTC. The V and J genes are TRBV27 and TRBJ1-2; possible D gene TRBD1, 6 bases. From germline, CDR1 is MNHEY and CDR2 SMNVEV (reference sequence). The CDR3 extends over 14 amino acids. Trimming took off 5 bases at V and 7 bases at J, with 17 bases between the two ends.

This clonotype was seen a few times. J is TRBJ2-1 and V is TRBV6-5, with 10 bases fitting TRBD1. The germline CDR1 and CDR2 sequences are MNHEY and SVGAGI. The CDR3 extends over 12 amino acids. Trimming cost V 6 bases and J 15 bases; bases outside gene matches: 8. Written as DNA, the CDR3 is TGTGCCAGCAGAACGCCGGGACAGGGGCCGTTCTTC. Translated: CASRTPGQGPFF.

The sample holds many counts of this clonotype. The chain uses TRBV7-2 and TRBJ2-7; 14 bases fit TRBD2. Germline CDR1 SGHTA, CDR2 FQGNSA. The CDR3 is 18 amino acids. V shed 0 bases and J 4 bases; nucleotides not matched to a gene: 8. The CDR3 DNA sequence: TGTGCCAGCAGCTTAGCTCCGCCGGGACTAGCGGGAGCATACGAGCAGTACTTC. Encoded protein: CASSLAPPGLAGAYEQYF.

This clonotype was seen many times. The rearrangement links TRBV5-6 to TRBJ1-5, with D uncertain. Trimming stripped 4 bases from V and 6 bases from J, with 8 bases between. The CDR3 is made up of 12 amino acids. CDR1 and CDR2 (germline): SGHDT, YYEEEE. CDR3 sequence (DNA): TGTGCCAGCAGCGAGGGTGTTCAGCCCCAGCATTTT. Its translation: CASSEGVQPQHF. Filled out from reference TRBV5-6 and TRBJ1-5, the complete variable domain reads DAGVTQSPTHLIKTRGQQVTLRCSPKSGHDTVSWYQQALGQGPQFIFQYYEEEERQRGNFPDRFSGHQFPNYSSELNVNALLLGDSALYLCASSEGVQPQHFGDGTRLSIL.

This clonotype was seen at least ten times. The gene calls are TRBV12-3 or TRBV12-4 and TRBJ2-7; D remains ambiguous. This CDR3 contains 12 residues. Trimming took off 6 bases at V and 3 bases at J, with 9 bases between the two ends. CDR3 residues: CASSLRDYEQYF. Here the CDR3 DNA reads TGTGCCAGCAGCCTAAGGGACTACGAGCAGTACTTC.

Many counts were recorded for this clonotype. The V and J genes are TRBV6-2 or TRBV6-3 and TRBJ1-3; 7 bases are a match to TRBD1. The trim removed 7 bases at V and 5 bases at J, leaving 11 bases unmatched. This CDR3 is built from 15 residues. CDR1 and CDR2 (germline): MNHEY, SVGEGT. CDR3 DNA sequence: TGTGCCAGCACCGCCCGGGGACAGCTCCGAAACACCATATATTTT. This codes for CASTARGQLRNTIYF.

The chain recombines TRBV21-1 with TRBJ2-2; the table's D call, TRBD1, has no DNA check behind it. TRBV21-1 is described as a pseudogene. The length of the CDR3 is 15 residues. CDR3 nucleotides: TGTGCCAGCAGCAGTCCGGGACACGCTACCGGGGAGCTGTTTTTT. Its translation: CASSSPGHATGELFF.

This clonotype has ten or more counts. This chain links TRBV2 with TRBJ1-1; TRBD1 might be the D (6 bases). Germline V lookup: CDR1 SNHLY, CDR2 FYNNEI. The CDR3 runs 14 residues. V was clipped by 6 bases and J by 5 bases, with 16 bases between them. In nucleotides, the CDR3 is TGTGCCAGCAGGCAGCAGGGGCGTTTAACTGAAGCTTTCTTT. Its translation: CASRQQGRLTEAFF.

This clonotype occurred many times. The chain employs TRBV6-5 and TRBJ1-2; 7 bases map to TRBD1. Per germline, CDR1 MNHEY and CDR2 SVGAGI. The CDR3 totals 11 residues. V trimming: 6 bases; J trimming: 8 bases; junction bases outside the gene matches: 3. The CDR3 sequence: CASSSGGGYTF. CDR3 in DNA: TGTGCCAGCAGCTCAGGGGGAGGCTACACCTTC.

In its sample, this clonotype was seen many times. The V gene is TRBV4-1, the J gene TRBJ1-3, with D unclear. CDR3 length: 16 residues. Per germline, CDR1 MGHRA and CDR2 YSYEKL. V was clipped by 1 base and J by 0 bases, with 10 bases between them. The CDR3, as DNA: TGCGCCAGCAGCCAAGTCGGGAGACACTCTGGAAACACCATATATTTT. This gives the protein CASSQVGRHSGNTIYF.

In this sample, this clonotype turned up many times. This sequence joins TRBV7-6 and TRBJ2-3, with 7 bases that match TRBD2. This CDR3 has 14 amino acids. CDR1 SGHVS and CDR2 FNYEAQ come from the germline V gene. V was pared by 3 bases and J by 6 bases, with 6 bases of the junction left unmatched. CDR3 bases: TGTGCCAGCAGCTTGGCTAGCGGCGGTGATACGCAGTATTTT. It specifies CASSLASGGDTQYF.

This clonotype came up many times. The chain carries TRBV6-5 and TRBJ2-1; 8 bases fit TRBD1. Germline loops: CDR1 MNHEY, CDR2 SVGAGI. Trimming took 6 bases from V and 4 from J; bases not matched to a gene: 8. The CDR3 totals 15 residues. The CDR3 DNA reads TGTGCCAGCAGCCTAACGACAGGGGTTTACAATGAGCAGTTCTTC. This encodes CASSLTTGVYNEQFF.

This clonotype was seen ten or more times. The J gene is TRBJ2-6, the V gene TRBV7-9; perhaps TRBD1 as D (5 bases). CDR3 size: 13 residues. V was pared by 11 bases and J by 4 bases, with 12 bases between. Germline CDR1 is SEHNR and CDR2 is FQNEAQ (reference sequence). The CDR3 region is CAPAGHGANVLTF. CDR3 sequence (DNA): TGTGCCCCCGCAGGGCACGGGGCCAACGTCCTGACTTTC.

V and J are TRBV27 and TRBJ2-2; no definite D call. CDR1 is MNHEY, CDR2 SMNVEV, per germline (reference sequence). CDR3 length: 12 amino acids. Trimming removed 5 bases from V and 7 bases from J, with 8 bases in between. The CDR3 bases are TGTGCCAGCAGTCTAAGTTACGGGGAGCTGTTTTTT. Translated: CASSLSYGELFF.

For this clonotype: A single base separates this from a much larger clone, so it may be a read error. J is TRBJ1-5 and V is TRBV27; maybe TRBD1 (5 bases). The length of the CDR3 is 15 residues. Trimming took off 6 bases at V and 5 bases at J, with 17 bases between the two ends. Germline CDR1 MNHEY, CDR2 SMNVEV (reference sequence). The CDR3 nucleotides are TGTGCCAGCAGACGACAATCAGGGATCCATCAGCCCCAGCATTTT. This gives the protein CASRRQSGIHQPQHF.

The chain is built from TRBV6-5 and TRBJ1-2; D is perhaps TRBD1 (5 bases). The ends were cut back, 7 bases at V and 6 bases at J, with 15 bases in the middle. CDR1 is MNHEY and CDR2 is SVGAGI in the germline V gene. This CDR3 comprises 13 residues. This CDR3 reads CASIRGREDGYTF. Written as DNA, the CDR3 is TGTGCCAGCATCCGGGGCAGGGAGGATGGCTACACCTTC.